Following are 5 T cell receptor beta chains from one sample sequenced in a study of blood T cell repertoires in COVID-19. TCRdb's copy holds only in-frame clones and misses some; the assay was immunoSEQ multiplex PCR. Of 180,000 or so clones in the sample, approximately 80% were seen once. The sequenced sample was PBMCs or T cells enriched from blood (not recorded which). Every receptor here comes from a man in his sixties who had been exposed to COVID-19.

The sample holds a few counts of this clone. This chain uses TRBV5-4 with TRBJ2-7; 7 positions match TRBD1. The length of the CDR3 is 14 residues. V gave up 4 bases and J gave up 3 bases; unmatched junction bases: 7. Germline CDR1 SGHNT, CDR2 YYREEE (reference sequence). The CDR3 protein is CASSQGQKSYEQYF. The DNA for the CDR3 is TGTGCCAGCAGCCAGGGACAGAAAAGCTACGAGCAGTACTTC.

The rearrangement uses TRBV6-6 and TRBJ2-7; no definite D call. V lost 4 bases to trimming and J lost 0 bases, with 10 bases between them. This CDR3 comprises 14 residues. Germline CDR1 and CDR2: MNHNY and SVGAGI (reference sequence). The CDR3 coding sequence is TGTGCCAGCAGTTCCCGCGGTAGCTCCTACGAGCAGTACTTC. It yields the protein CASSSRGSSYEQYF.

The rearrangement uses TRBV30 and TRBJ2-3; 8 nucleotides agree with TRBD2. CDR3 length: 13 amino acids. The germline V gene encodes CDR1 GTSNPN and CDR2 SVGIG (reference sequence). V dropped 8 bases and J dropped 0; count of bases not matched to a gene: 4. This CDR3 is CAHSGISTDTQYF. CDR3 coding DNA: TGTGCCCATAGCGGGATCAGCACAGATACGCAGTATTTT.

This sequence joins TRBV7-2 and TRBJ2-1, with TRBD1 identical over 8 bases. CDR1 is SGHTA and CDR2 is FQGNSA in the germline V gene. V dropped 3 bases and J dropped 0; count of bases not matched to a gene: 4. The CDR3 is made up of 16 amino acids. This CDR3 reads CASSFWTGSSYNEQFF. In DNA, the CDR3 is TGTGCCAGCAGCTTTTGGACAGGGAGCTCCTACAATGAGCAGTTCTTC.

V is TRBV4-3 and J is TRBJ2-2; 8 positions match TRBD2. The V gene end was trimmed by 0 bases and the J gene end by 7 bases; junction bases not matched to a gene: 10. The CDR3 runs to 17 residues. CDR1 and CDR2 from the germline V gene are LGHNA and YSLEER. The CDR3 DNA is TGCGCCAGCAGCCAAGACGCGACTAGCGCCGCGTACGGGGAGCTGTTTTTT. This gives the protein CASSQDATSAAYGELFF.